This entry lists 25 T cell receptor beta chains sequenced from one sample in a study of blood T cell repertoires in COVID-19. Sequencing was performed with immunoSEQ multiplex PCR; in TCRdb, only in-frame clones are kept and a portion is missing. This table holds nearly 100,000 clones, approximately 88% found once. Sequenced: peripheral blood. All receptors derive from a woman aged 55 to 70 with acute or convalescent COVID-19.

The V and J genes are TRBV12-5 and TRBJ2-3, with 8 positions matching TRBD2. Germline CDR1 and CDR2: LGHNT and FRNRAP. V trimming: 3 bases; J trimming: 5 bases; junction bases outside the gene matches: 7. The CDR3 runs to 15 residues. For the CDR3, the DNA is TGTGCTAGTGGTTTACTCGGACTAGCTCAAGATACGCAGTATTTT. This translates into CASGLLGLAQDTQYF.

The genes are TRBV18 and TRBJ1-1; 9 bases match TRBD1. Germline CDR1 KGHSH, CDR2 LQKENI. The CDR3 length is 14 residues. J was trimmed by 4 bases and V by 8 bases; bases with no gene match: 8. In DNA, the CDR3 is TGTGCCAGCGACACAGGGGGCGCGGGCACTGAAGCTTTCTTT. Translating gives CASDTGGAGTEAFF.

The table lists this clone with a few counts. The chain has TRBV5-6 and TRBJ2-1; the D is unclear. This CDR3 has 11 residues. Trimming took off 4 bases at V and 3 bases at J, with 2 bases between the two ends. Germline CDR1 and CDR2: SGHDT and YYEEEE. The CDR3 loop is CASSLYNEQFF. In DNA form, the CDR3 reads TGTGCCAGCAGCCTCTACAATGAGCAGTTCTTC.

This clone came up once. V gene TRBV30 combines with J gene TRBJ2-2; 7 bases are a match to TRBD2. Germline CDR1 is GTSNPN and CDR2 is SVGIG (reference sequence). The CDR3 spans 15 residues. Unmatched junction bases numbered 7, after V lost 3 bases and J lost 3 bases. The CDR3 spells CAWRGRERYTGELFF. Here the CDR3 DNA reads TGTGCCTGGAGGGGGAGGGAGAGATACACCGGGGAGCTGTTTTTT.

The rearrangement uses TRBV5-4 and TRBJ2-1, with 7 nucleotides matching TRBD2. Germline lookup yields CDR1 SGHNT and CDR2 YYREEE (reference sequence). The CDR3 length is 16 residues. V shed 0 bases and J 8 bases; nucleotides not matched to a gene: 11. CDR3 sequence: CASSLVGRGISDEQFF. In nucleotides, the CDR3 is TGTGCCAGCAGCTTGGTTGGGCGGGGGATATCGGATGAGCAGTTCTTC.

V usage is TRBV30 and J usage is TRBJ1-2; tentatively, D is TRBD1 (6 bases). The CDR3 spans 13 residues. CDR1 and CDR2 from the germline V gene are GTSNPN and SVGIG (reference sequence). The CDR3 reads CARRQANNYGYTF. The CDR3 bases are TGTGCACGGAGACAGGCGAACAACTATGGCTACACCTTC.

This chain's CDR3 is CASRGQGGYNSPLHF. CDR3 nucleotide sequence: TGTGCCAGCAGGGGACAGGGAGGCTATAATTCACCCCTCCACTTT. This chain joins TRBV6-5 and TRBJ1-6, with 9 bases aligning to TRBD1. This CDR3 region has 15 residues. Germline lookup yields CDR1 MNHEY and CDR2 SVGAGI. The V segment lost 6 bases and the J segment 3 bases; nucleotides outside the gene matches: 3.

This clone was detected only once. The chain couples TRBV3-1 (or the pseudogene TRBV3-2) to TRBJ2-1; TRBD2 aligns across 13 bases. Germline-derived CDR1 and CDR2 are LGHDT and YNNKEL (reference sequence). The CDR3 is 16 amino acids. Unmatched junction bases numbered 3, after V lost 1 base and J lost 6 bases. CDR3 residues: CASSQGTSGGLNEQFF. CDR3 nucleotides: TGTGCCAGCAGCCAAGGGACTAGCGGGGGCCTCAATGAGCAGTTCTTC.

The rearrangement links TRBV7-2 to TRBJ2-7; 7 bases map to TRBD1. Germline CDR1 and CDR2: SGHTA and FQGNSA. Germline trimming cut 3 bases from V and 0 bases from J; bases unmatched to any gene: 14. The CDR3 extends over 18 amino acids. As DNA, the CDR3 is TGTGCCAGCAGCTTTAACCGACTGCCGACAGGGAGCTCCTACGAGCAGTACTTC. It translates to CASSFNRLPTGSSYEQYF. The full variable domain, completed using reference TRBV7-2 and TRBJ2-7, is GAGVSQSPSNKVTEKGKDVELRCDPISGHTALYWYRQSLGQGLEFLIYFQGNSAPDKSGLPSDRFSAERTGGSVSTLTIQRTQQEDSAVYLCASSFNRLPTGSSYEQYFGPGTRLTVT.

The V call is TRBV14, the J call TRBJ1-3; TRBD1 agrees at 9 bases. The CDR3 is 15 amino acids. Germline V gives CDR1 SGHDN, CDR2 FVKESK. The trim removed 4 bases at V and 2 bases at J, leaving 3 bases unmatched. The DNA for the CDR3 is TGTGCCAGCAGCCCCAGGACAGGGGCTGGAAACACCATATATTTT. Protein product: CASSPRTGAGNTIYF.

Only one count was recorded for this clone. The chain combines TRBV6-6 with TRBJ1-1; a possible D gene is TRBD1 (5 bases). The CDR3 extends over 11 amino acids. Trimming removed 6 bases at V and 6 bases at J, with 8 bases between. Germline CDR1 and CDR2: MNHNY and SVGAGI (reference sequence). CDR3: CASRQGPEAFF. The DNA of the CDR3 is TGTGCCAGCAGGCAGGGTCCTGAAGCTTTCTTT.

The CDR3 bases are TGTGCCAGCAGCCCACAGTTCTCTGGGGCCAACGTCCTGACTTTC. It encodes CASSPQFSGANVLTF. The V call is TRBV5-6, the J call TRBJ2-6; D unclear. The CDR3 is 15 amino acids. V was trimmed by 4 bases and J by 0 bases, leaving 8 bases between them. Germline CDR1 and CDR2: SGHDT and YYEEEE.

V and J are TRBV28 and TRBJ1-2; maybe TRBD1 (5 bases). Trimming stripped 7 bases from V and 7 bases from J, with 16 bases between. Germline V CDR1 and CDR2: MDHEN, SYDVKM. The CDR3 consists of 13 residues. CDR3 nucleotides: TGTGCCAGCAACTTGGAGCGGGACCGTGGCTACACCTTC. Translating it yields CASNLERDRGYTF.

The CDR3: CASSLPSLGPHEQFF. The CDR3 nucleotides are TGTGCCAGCAGTCTACCCTCGTTGGGCCCCCATGAGCAGTTCTTC. J is TRBJ2-1 and V is TRBV28; D not resolved. The CDR3 runs to 15 residues. V was trimmed by 5 bases and J by 8 bases, leaving 19 bases between them. CDR1 is MDHEN and CDR2 is SYDVKM in the germline V gene. The full variable domain, its missing parts supplied by reference TRBV28 and TRBJ2-1, is DVKVTQSSRYLVKRTGEKVFLECVQDMDHENMFWYRQDPGLGLRLIYFSYDVKMKEKGDIPEGYSVSREKKERFSLILESASTNQTSMYLCASSLPSLGPHEQFFGPGTRLTVL.

The chain carries TRBV7-3 and TRBJ1-6; no clear D. V was shortened by 2 bases and J by 9 bases, with 11 bases between the two germline ends. This CDR3 contains 14 residues. Germline CDR1 and CDR2: SGHTA and FQGTGA. The CDR3 region has the DNA TGTGCCAGCAGCTTAGAGGGATGGGGTTCACCCCTCCACTTT. This gives the protein CASSLEGWGSPLHF.

This clone was found a few times. The sample holds other DNA sequences that translate to the same CDR3. The chain employs TRBV7-2 and TRBJ1-5; the D gene is possibly TRBD1 (6 bases). The CDR3 covers 13 residues. V gave up 1 base and J gave up 7 bases, with 8 bases separating them. Germline CDR1 is SGHTA and CDR2 is FQGNSA. The CDR3 nucleotides are TGTGCCAGCAGCTTAGAAAGGGGGCAGCCCCAGCATTTT. Protein product: CASSLERGQPQHF.

This sequence joins TRBV28 and TRBJ1-4, with TRBD1 identical over 7 bases. Per germline, CDR1 MDHEN and CDR2 SYDVKM. J gave up 7 bases and V 3 bases, and 8 bases lay outside the gene matches. The CDR3 has 15 amino acids. CDR3 in DNA: TGTGCCAGCAGTTTTTCCAGACAGGGAGGTGAAAAACTGTTTTTT. Protein sequence: CASSFSRQGGEKLFF.

V gene TRBV5-4 combines with J gene TRBJ1-1; D ambiguous. This CDR3 has 14 residues. Germline V gene data show CDR1 as SGHNT and CDR2 as YYREEE (reference sequence). Trimming left V 0 bases short and J 5 bases short, with 11 bases between. DNA for the CDR3: TGTGCCAGCAGCTTGGCAGAGAAGGAGACTGAAGCTTTCTTT. Translation gives CASSLAEKETEAFF.

This chain connects TRBV4-1 to TRBJ1-2; D is perhaps TRBD1 (6 bases). Germline loops: CDR1 MGHRA, CDR2 YSYEKL. The CDR3 is 14 residues long. V was trimmed by 0 bases and J by 8 bases, leaving 13 bases between them. For the CDR3, the DNA is TGCGCCAGCAGCCAAGAATCCCAGGGGATAGGCTACACCTTC. Translating gives CASSQESQGIGYTF.

The rearrangement uses TRBV4-3 and TRBJ1-1; no clear D. Germline-derived CDR1 and CDR2 are LGHNA and YSLEER. The CDR3 loop spans 15 amino acids. The V and J ends lost 0 bases and 0 bases respectively, with 8 bases between them. The CDR3 bases are TGCGCCAGCAGCCAAGATTATACGGTGAACACTGAAGCTTTCTTT. This encodes CASSQDYTVNTEAFF.

The J gene is TRBJ1-2, the V gene TRBV5-1; D is uncertain. This CDR3 spans 13 amino acids. Germline CDR1 is SGHRS and CDR2 is YFSETQ. The V end lost 1 base, the J end lost 2 bases, and 6 bases lay between the germline ends. This CDR3 is CASSLTENYGYTF. The CDR3 nucleotides are TGCGCCAGCAGCTTGACAGAAAACTATGGCTACACCTTC. Using reference TRBV5-1 and TRBJ1-2 for the parts outside the CDR3, the full variable domain is KAGVTQTPRYLIKTRGQQVTLSCSPISGHRSVSWYQQTPGQGLQFLFEYFSETQRNKGNFPGRFSGRQFSNSRSEMNVSTLELGDSALYLCASSLTENYGYTFGSGTRLTVV.

The chain joins TRBV9 to TRBJ2-5; TRBD2 aligns across 8 bases. Germline values: CDR1 SGDLS, CDR2 YYNGEE. Trimming removed 2 bases from V and 5 bases from J; junction bases left unmatched: 14. This CDR3 has 17 residues. CDR3: CASSVTVGAGAEETQYF. In nucleotides, the CDR3 is TGTGCCAGCAGCGTTACCGTGGGAGCGGGGGCCGAGGAGACCCAGTACTTC.

The chain uses TRBV6-5 and TRBJ2-7; possible D gene TRBD1, 6 bases. Germline loops: CDR1 MNHEY, CDR2 SVGAGI. V lost 0 bases and J lost 0, with 9 bases in between. The CDR3 covers 15 residues. CDR3 nucleotide sequence: TGTGCCAGCAGTTACTCAACAGGGAGCTCCTACGAGCAGTACTTC. Amino acids: CASSYSTGSSYEQYF.

The rearrangement uses TRBV28 and TRBJ1-3; tentatively, D is TRBD1 (5 bases). V gave up 6 bases and J gave up 4 bases, with 10 bases separating them. The CDR3 is 13 residues long. Per germline, CDR1 MDHEN and CDR2 SYDVKM. CDR3 residues: CASRPRGGNTIYF. In nucleotides, the CDR3 is TGTGCCAGCAGGCCAAGGGGAGGAAACACCATATATTTT.

The chain uses TRBV9 and TRBJ1-2; 10 bases align to TRBD1. Germline lookup yields CDR1 SGDLS and CDR2 YYNGEE. Unmatched junction bases numbered 6, after V lost 4 bases and J lost 6 bases. The CDR3 contains 14 residues. DNA of the CDR3: TGTGCCAGCAGCCCTACCGGGACAGGGGATGGCTACACCTTC. Its protein product is CASSPTGTGDGYTF.